The sequence of this T cell receptor beta chain was determined in a study of technical replicates of blood from a handful of donors. Looked up from germline, CDR1 is SNHLY and CDR2 is FYNNEI. The V gene end was trimmed by 8 bases and the J gene end by 11 bases; junction bases not matched to a gene: 15. The CDR3 runs 15 residues. Profiled with immunoSEQ multiplex PCR; TCRdb holds only in-frame clones, not every one. The sample has about 88,000 clones, under 95% seen once. What was sequenced was T cells isolated from PBMCs. This chain links TRBV2 with TRBJ1-5; 10 bases agree with TRBD1. The receptor was isolated from a human donor in good health. CDR3 in amino acids: CASHPGQGPPGSQHF. The CDR3 DNA reads as TGTGCCAGCCATCCGGGACAGGGGCCCCCTGGGTCCCAGCATTTT.